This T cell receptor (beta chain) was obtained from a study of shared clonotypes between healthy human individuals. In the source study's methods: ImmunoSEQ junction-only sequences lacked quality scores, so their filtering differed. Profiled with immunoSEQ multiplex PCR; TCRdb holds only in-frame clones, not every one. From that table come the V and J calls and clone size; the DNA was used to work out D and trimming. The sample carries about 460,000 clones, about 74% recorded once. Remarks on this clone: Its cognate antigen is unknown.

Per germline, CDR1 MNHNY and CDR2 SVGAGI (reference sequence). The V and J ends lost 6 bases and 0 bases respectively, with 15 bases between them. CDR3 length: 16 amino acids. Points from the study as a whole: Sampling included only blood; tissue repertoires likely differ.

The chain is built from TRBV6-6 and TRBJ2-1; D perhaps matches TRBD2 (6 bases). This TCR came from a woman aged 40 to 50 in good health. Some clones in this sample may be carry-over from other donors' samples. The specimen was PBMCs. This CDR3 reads CASSRSGPSSYNEQFF. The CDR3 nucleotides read TGTGCCAGCAGCCGGAGCGGGCCGAGCTCCTACAATGAGCAGTTCTTC.